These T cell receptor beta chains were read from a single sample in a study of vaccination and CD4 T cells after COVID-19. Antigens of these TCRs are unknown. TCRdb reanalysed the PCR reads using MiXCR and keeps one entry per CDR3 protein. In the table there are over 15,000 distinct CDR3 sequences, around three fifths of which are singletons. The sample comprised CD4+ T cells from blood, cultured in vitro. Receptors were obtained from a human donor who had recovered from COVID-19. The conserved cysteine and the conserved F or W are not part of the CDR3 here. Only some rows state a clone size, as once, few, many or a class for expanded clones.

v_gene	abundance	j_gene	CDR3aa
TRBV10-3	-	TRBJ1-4	AIGPGGATTNEKLF
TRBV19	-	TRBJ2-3	ASSIGERDTDTQY
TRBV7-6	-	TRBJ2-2	ASSSGLAGIGTGELF
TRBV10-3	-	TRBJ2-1	AISDAEYNEQF
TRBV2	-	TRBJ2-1	ASIKGTSGRNEQF
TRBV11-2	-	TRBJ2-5	ASSPYLETQY
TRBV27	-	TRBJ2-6	ASSLSLSFSGANVLT
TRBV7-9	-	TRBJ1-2	ASSPTVMNGYT
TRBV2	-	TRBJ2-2	ASVWDSTGGLF
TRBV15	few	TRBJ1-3	ATSSAIKAAGNTIY
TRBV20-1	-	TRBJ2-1	SAIRGRGYNEQF
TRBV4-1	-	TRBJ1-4	ASSPHRGEATNEKLF
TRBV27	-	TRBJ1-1	ASSPRGTVTEAF
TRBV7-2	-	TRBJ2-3	ASSSLGAAPDTQY
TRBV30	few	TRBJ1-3	AWGQGTIY
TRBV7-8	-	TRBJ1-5	ASSLVAGTGIGFQPQH
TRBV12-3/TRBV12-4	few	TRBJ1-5	ASRGGANQPQH
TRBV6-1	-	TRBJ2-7	ASRPPGPTYEQY
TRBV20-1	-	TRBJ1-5	SARDLRDSSQPQH
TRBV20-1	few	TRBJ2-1	SARDEGRIIQF
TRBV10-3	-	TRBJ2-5	AISGGEETQY
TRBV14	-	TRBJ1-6	ASSHQQGGYSPLH
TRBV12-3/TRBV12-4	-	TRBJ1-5	ASRGQSSNQPQH
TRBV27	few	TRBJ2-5	ASSLREQETQY
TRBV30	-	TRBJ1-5	AWSEDSNQPQH
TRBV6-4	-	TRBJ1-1	ASRQDRNTEAF
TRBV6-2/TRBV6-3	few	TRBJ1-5	ASSYWAGGNSNQPQH
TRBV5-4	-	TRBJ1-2	ASSLQGRYGYT
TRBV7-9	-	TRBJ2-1	ASSLGGGNEQF